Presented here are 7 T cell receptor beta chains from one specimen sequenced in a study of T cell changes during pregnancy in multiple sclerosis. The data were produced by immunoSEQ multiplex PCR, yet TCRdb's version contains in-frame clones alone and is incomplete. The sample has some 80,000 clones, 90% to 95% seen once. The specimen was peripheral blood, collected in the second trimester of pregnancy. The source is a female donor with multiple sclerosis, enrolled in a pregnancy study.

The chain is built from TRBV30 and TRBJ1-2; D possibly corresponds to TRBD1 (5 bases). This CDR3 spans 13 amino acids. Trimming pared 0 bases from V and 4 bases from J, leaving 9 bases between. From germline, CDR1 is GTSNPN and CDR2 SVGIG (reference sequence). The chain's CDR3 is CAWSVTGSYGYTF. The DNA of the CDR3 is TGTGCCTGGAGTGTAACAGGCTCCTATGGCTACACCTTC.

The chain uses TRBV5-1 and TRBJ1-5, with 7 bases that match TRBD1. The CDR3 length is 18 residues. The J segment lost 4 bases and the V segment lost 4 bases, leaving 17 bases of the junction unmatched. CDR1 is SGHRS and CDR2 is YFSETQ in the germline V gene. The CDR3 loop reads CASSPGYQGQVGNQPQHF. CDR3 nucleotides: TGCGCCAGCAGCCCGGGGTACCAAGGACAGGTGGGAAATCAGCCCCAGCATTTT.

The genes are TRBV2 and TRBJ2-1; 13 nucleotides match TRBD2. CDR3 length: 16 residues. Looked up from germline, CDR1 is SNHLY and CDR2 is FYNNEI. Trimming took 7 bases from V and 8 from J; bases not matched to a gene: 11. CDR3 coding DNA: TGTGCCAGCACTTTTCGGACTAGCGGGAGCGGCCATGAGCAGTTCTTC. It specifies CASTFRTSGSGHEQFF.

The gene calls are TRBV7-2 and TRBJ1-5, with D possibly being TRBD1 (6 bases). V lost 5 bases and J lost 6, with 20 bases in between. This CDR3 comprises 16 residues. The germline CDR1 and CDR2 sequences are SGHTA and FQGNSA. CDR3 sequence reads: CASSPRGGPLGQPQHF. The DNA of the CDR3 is TGTGCCAGCAGCCCGAGGGGGGGGCCGTTGGGTCAGCCCCAGCATTTT.

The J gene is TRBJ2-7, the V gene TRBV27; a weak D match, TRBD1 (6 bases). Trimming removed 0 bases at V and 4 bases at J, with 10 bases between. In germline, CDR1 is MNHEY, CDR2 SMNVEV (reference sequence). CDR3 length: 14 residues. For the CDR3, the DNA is TGTGCCAGCAGTTTATCGGGGGCTCGTTACGAGCAGTACTTC. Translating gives CASSLSGARYEQYF.

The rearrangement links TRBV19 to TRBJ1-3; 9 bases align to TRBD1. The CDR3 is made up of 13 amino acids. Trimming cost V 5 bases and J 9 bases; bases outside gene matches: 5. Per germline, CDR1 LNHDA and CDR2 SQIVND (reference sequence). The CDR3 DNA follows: TGTGCCAGTAGTTTCGGACAGGGGAGCACCATATATTTT. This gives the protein CASSFGQGSTIYF.

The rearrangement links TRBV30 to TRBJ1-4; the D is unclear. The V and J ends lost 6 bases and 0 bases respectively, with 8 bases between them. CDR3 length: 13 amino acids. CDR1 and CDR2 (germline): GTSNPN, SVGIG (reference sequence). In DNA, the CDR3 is TGTGCCTGCGCGAAAGCAACTAATGAAAAACTGTTTTTT. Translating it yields CACAKATNEKLFF.